This TCR beta chain was identified in a study of blood T cell repertoires in COVID-19. As for the study in general: Material from acute and convalescent COVID-19 was sourced from the United States, Italy and Spain. Sources were T cells, B-cell-depleted T cells, or PBMCs; the material itself was cDNA or gDNA.

Germline CDR1 and CDR2: SNHLY and FYNNEI. CDR3 size: 14 residues. V lost 6 bases, J lost 2 bases, and 11 bases lay in between. Profiling relied on immunoSEQ multiplex PCR, and the TCRdb table lists in-frame clones only, not all of them. This table has some 190,000 clones, roughly three quarters appearing once. Participant reports of clinical history set cohort assignment. This chain links TRBV2 with TRBJ1-5; D is uncertain. The TCR was taken from a man between 60 and 70 years old who had been exposed to COVID-19. Sample: PBMCs or T cells enriched from blood (not recorded which). The CDR3 loop reads CASRRVGGNQPQHF. In nucleotides, the CDR3 is TGTGCCAGCAGGCGAGTCGGGGGCAATCAGCCCCAGCATTTT.